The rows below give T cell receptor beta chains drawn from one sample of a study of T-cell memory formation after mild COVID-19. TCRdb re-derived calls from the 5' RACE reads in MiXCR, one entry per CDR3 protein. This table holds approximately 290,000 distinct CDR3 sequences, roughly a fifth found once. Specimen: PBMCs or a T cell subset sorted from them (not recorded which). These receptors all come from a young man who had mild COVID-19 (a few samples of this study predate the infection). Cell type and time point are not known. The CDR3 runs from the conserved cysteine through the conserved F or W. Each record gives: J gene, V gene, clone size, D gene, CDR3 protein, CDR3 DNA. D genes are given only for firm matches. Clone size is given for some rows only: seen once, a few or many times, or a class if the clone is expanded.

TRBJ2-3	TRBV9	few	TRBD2	CASSLGLARAGDTQYF	TGTGCCAGCAGCCTTGGACTAGCGCGGGCCGGTGATACGCAGTATTTT
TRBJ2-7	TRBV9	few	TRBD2	CASSEGLAAYYEQYF	TGTGCCAGCAGCGAGGGACTAGCGGCTTACTACGAGCAGTACTTC
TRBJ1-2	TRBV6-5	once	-	CASKGDRSYGYTF	TGTGCCAGCAAGGGAGACAGGAGCTATGGCTACACCTTC
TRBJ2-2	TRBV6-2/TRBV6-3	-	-	CASRVTGELFF	TGTGCCAGCCGGGTCACCGGGGAGCTGTTTTTT
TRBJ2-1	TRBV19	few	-	CASSIEGGAYNEQFF	TGTGCCAGTAGTATTGAGGGGGGCGCCTACAATGAGCAGTTCTTC
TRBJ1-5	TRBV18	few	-	CASSRDMNQPQHF	TGTGCCAGCTCCCGGGATATGAATCAGCCCCAGCATTTT
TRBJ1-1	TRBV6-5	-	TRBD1	CASSYGTGNTEAFF	TGTGCCAGCAGTTACGGGACAGGGAACACTGAAGCTTTCTTT
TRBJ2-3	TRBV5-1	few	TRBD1	CASSLGDRGLTDTQYF	TGCGCCAGCAGCTTGGGAGACAGGGGCCTCACAGATACGCAGTATTTT
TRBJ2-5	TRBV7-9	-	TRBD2	CASSPTSGGTQETQYF	TGTGCCAGCAGCCCCACTAGCGGGGGCACCCAAGAGACCCAGTACTTC
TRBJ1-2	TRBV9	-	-	CASSAQDIGVGYTF	TGTGCCAGCAGCGCCCAGGACATAGGAGTCGGCTACACCTTC
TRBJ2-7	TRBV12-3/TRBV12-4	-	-	CASRGYHHLSYEQYF	TGTGCCAGCCGGGGCTACCACCACCTCTCCTACGAGCAGTACTTC
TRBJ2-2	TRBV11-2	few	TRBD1	CASSSLRGSGELFF	TGTGCCAGCAGCTCTCTCAGGGGGAGCGGGGAGCTGTTTTTT
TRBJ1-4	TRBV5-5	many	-	CASSLGLGHEKLFF	TGTGCCAGCAGCTTGGGATTGGGCCATGAAAAACTGTTTTTT
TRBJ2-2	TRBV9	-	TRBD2	CASSVGAGGHGELFF	TGTGCCAGCAGCGTAGGAGCGGGGGGGCACGGGGAGCTGTTTTTT
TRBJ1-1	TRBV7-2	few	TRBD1	CASSSRTGEAFF	TGTGCCAGCAGCTCACGGACAGGGGAAGCTTTCTTT
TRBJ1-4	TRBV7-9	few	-	CASSLGGQGNEKLFF	TGTGCCAGCAGCTTAGGAGGGCAGGGGAATGAAAAACTGTTTTTT
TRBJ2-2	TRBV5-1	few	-	CASLPEAGLSGELFF	TGCGCCAGCCTACCGGAGGCGGGGCTGAGCGGGGAGCTGTTTTTT
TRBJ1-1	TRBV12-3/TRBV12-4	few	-	CASSPTLSGEAFF	TGTGCCAGCAGCCCCACCCTCAGCGGTGAAGCTTTCTTT
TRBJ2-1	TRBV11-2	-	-	CASSLRGSGSYNEQFF	TGTGCCAGCAGCTTAAGAGGGTCAGGCTCCTACAATGAGCAGTTCTTC
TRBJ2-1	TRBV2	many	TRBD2	CASTLSGGSYNEQFF	TGTGCCAGCACCCTTAGCGGGGGGAGCTACAATGAGCAGTTCTTC
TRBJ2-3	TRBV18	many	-	CASSPPEGVDTQYF	TGTGCCAGCTCACCACCCGAGGGGGTAGATACGCAGTATTTT
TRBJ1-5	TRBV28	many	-	CASSPSGQPQHF	TGTGCCAGCAGTCCATCGGGGCAGCCCCAGCATTTT
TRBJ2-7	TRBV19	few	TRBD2	CASSPSSGGGYEQYF	TGTGCCAGTAGTCCATCTAGCGGGGGAGGCTACGAGCAGTACTTC
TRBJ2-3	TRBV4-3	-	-	CASSQDFFGDTQYF	TGCGCCAGCAGCCAAGATTTTTTCGGGGATACGCAGTATTTT
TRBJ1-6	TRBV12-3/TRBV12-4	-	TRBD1	CASSKSDRGNSPLHF	TGTGCCAGCAGTAAGAGCGACAGGGGGAATTCACCCCTCCACTTT
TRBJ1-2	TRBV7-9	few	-	CASSPWEIYGYTF	TGTGCCAGCAGCCCCTGGGAGATCTATGGCTACACCTTC
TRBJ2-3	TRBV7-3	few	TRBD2	CASSLQRGDGDTQYF	TGTGCCAGCAGCTTACAGCGGGGGGACGGAGATACGCAGTATTTT
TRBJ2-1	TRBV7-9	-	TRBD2	CASSASGAGRNEQFF	TGTGCCAGCAGCGCTAGCGGGGCGGGGCGGAATGAGCAGTTCTTC
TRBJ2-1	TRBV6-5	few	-	CASNPGGRQGQFF	TGTGCCAGCAATCCCGGGGGTCGACAAGGGCAGTTCTTC
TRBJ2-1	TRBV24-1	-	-	CATSEFEGGNEQFF	TGTGCCACCAGTGAATTTGAAGGGGGCAATGAGCAGTTCTTC
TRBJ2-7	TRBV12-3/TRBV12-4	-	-	CASSSIYEQYF	TGTGCCAGCAGTTCCATATACGAGCAGTACTTC
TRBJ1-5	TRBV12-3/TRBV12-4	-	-	CASRGRYSNQPQHF	TGTGCCAGCAGAGGACGGTATAGCAATCAGCCCCAGCATTTT
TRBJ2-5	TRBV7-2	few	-	CASSSRPQETQYF	TGTGCCAGCAGCTCGAGACCCCAAGAGACCCAGTACTTC
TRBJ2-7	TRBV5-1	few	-	CASSLTRGSYEQYF	TGCGCCAGCAGCCTCACCAGGGGTTCCTACGAGCAGTACTTC
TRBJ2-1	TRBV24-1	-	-	CATSDGLSGFF	TGTGCCACCAGTGACGGGCTTAGCGGGTTCTTC
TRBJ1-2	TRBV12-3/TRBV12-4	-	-	CASRGVEGYGYTF	TGTGCCAGCAGGGGGGTGGAGGGCTATGGCTACACCTTC
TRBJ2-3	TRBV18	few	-	CASSPQHSSDTQYF	TGTGCCAGCTCCCCGCAACACAGTTCAGATACGCAGTATTTT
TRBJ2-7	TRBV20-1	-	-	CSARGGRSVAYEQYF	TGCAGTGCTAGGGGAGGAAGATCCGTGGCCTACGAGCAGTACTTC
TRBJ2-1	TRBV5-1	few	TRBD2	CASSVSGVNEQFF	TGCGCCAGCAGCGTCAGCGGGGTAAATGAGCAGTTCTTC
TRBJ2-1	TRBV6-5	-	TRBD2	CASSYKAGGFNEQFF	TGTGCCAGCAGTTACAAAGCGGGGGGTTTCAATGAGCAGTTCTTC
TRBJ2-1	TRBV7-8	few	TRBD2	CASSDYWTSDSNEQFF	TGTGCCAGCAGCGACTACTGGACTAGCGATTCCAATGAGCAGTTCTTC
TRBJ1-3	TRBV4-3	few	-	CASSQDQGRSGNTIYF	TGCGCCAGCAGCCAAGATCAGGGGCGCTCTGGAAACACCATATATTTT
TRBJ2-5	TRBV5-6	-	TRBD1	CASSSGTGAPETQYF	TGTGCCAGCAGCTCCGGGACAGGTGCTCCAGAGACCCAGTACTTC
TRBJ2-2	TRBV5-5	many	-	CASSLAPAGAGELFF	TGTGCCAGCAGCTTGGCTCCGGCAGGGGCCGGGGAGCTGTTTTTT
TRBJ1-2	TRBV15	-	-	CATTEGGLRGYTF	TGTGCCACCACAGAGGGGGGTCTGCGGGGCTACACCTTC
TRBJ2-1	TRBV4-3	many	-	CASSQVRESNEQFF	TGCGCCAGCAGCCAAGTAAGGGAATCCAATGAGCAGTTCTTC
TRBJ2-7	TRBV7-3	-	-	CASSLGAHYEQYF	TGTGCCAGCAGCTTAGGGGCGCACTACGAGCAGTACTTC
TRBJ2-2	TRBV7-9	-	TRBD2	CASSHTSGANTGELFF	TGTGCCAGCAGCCATACTAGCGGGGCGAACACCGGGGAGCTGTTTTTT
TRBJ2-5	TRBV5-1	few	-	CASSLFRAETQYF	TGCGCCAGCAGCTTGTTCCGAGCGGAGACCCAGTACTTC
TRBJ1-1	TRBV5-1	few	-	CASSSQTVNTEAFF	TGCGCCAGCAGTTCCCAGACAGTGAACACTGAAGCTTTCTTT
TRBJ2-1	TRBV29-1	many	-	CSVVTTGYNEQFF	TGCAGCGTAGTAACGACAGGATACAATGAGCAGTTCTTC
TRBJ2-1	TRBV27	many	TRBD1	CASRLPGQGNNEQFF	TGTGCCAGCAGGCTACCGGGACAGGGGAATAATGAGCAGTTCTTC
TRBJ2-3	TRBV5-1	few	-	CASSHPTDTQYF	TGCGCCAGCAGTCATCCCACAGATACGCAGTATTTT
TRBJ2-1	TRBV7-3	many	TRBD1	CASTRGQGAGNEQFF	TGTGCCAGCACCCGGGGACAGGGGGCGGGTAATGAGCAGTTCTTC
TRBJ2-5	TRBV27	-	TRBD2	CASCTGTSGGAGETQYF	TGTGCCAGTTGCACCGGGACTAGCGGGGGGGCCGGAGAGACCCAGTACTTC
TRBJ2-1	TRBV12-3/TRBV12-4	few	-	CASSLRLGNEQFF	TGTGCCAGCAGTCTACGACTGGGGAATGAGCAGTTCTTC
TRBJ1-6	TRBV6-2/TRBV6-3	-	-	CASSEGNSPLHF	TGTGCCAGCAGCGAGGGGAATTCACCCCTCCACTTT
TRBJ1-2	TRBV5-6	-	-	CATSTGYGYTF	TGTGCCACTTCGACAGGCTATGGCTACACCTTC